This is a list of T cell receptor beta chains from one sample in a study of shared clonotypes between healthy human individuals. Data came from immunoSEQ multiplex PCR; TCRdb stores just in-frame clones and leaves some out. This table has over 1.5 million clones, 95% to 99% appearing once. The sequenced sample consisted of naive CD4+ T cells sorted from blood. The receptors were sampled from a man aged 25 to 40 in good health. The CDR3 runs from the conserved cysteine through the conserved F or W. D genes are given only for firm matches. Clone sizes are given selectively: once, few, many, or a class where the clone is expanded.

>TRBV28|15|-|TRBJ1-5|once
TGTGCCAGCAGCCTCGAGGGGTCTGGTGATCAGCCCCAGCATTTT
CASSLEGSGDQPQHF
>TRBV2|14|-|TRBJ1-4|-
TGTGCCAGCCACGTCAGTTCCACTAATGAAAAACTGTTTTTT
CASHVSSTNEKLFF
>TRBV11-2|17|-|TRBJ2-3|once
TGTGCCAGCAGCCCCCGGGTCAGGGCAGGGACCACAGATACGCAGTATTTT
CASSPRVRAGTTDTQYF
>TRBV6-6|12|-|TRBJ2-7|-
TGTGCCAGCAGTTACAGGGGTCCCGAGCAGTACTTC
CASSYRGPEQYF
>TRBV19|16|TRBD1|TRBJ1-2|-
TGTGCCAGTAGTTTTGCCGGGACAGGAGCTAACTATGGCTACACCTTC
CASSFAGTGANYGYTF
>TRBV2|15|TRBD1|TRBJ2-7|-
TGTGCCAGCAGTCCCCGGACAGGGGGAACCTACGAGCAGTACTTC
CASSPRTGGTYEQYF
>TRBV28|13|-|TRBJ1-5|-
TGTGCCAGCAACACGGACAGTTATCAGCCCCAGCATTTT
CASNTDSYQPQHF
>TRBV5-4|17|-|TRBJ2-7|-
TGTGCCAGCAGCTTGACGTCCGGACACCTGAGCTCCTACGAGCAGTACTTC
CASSLTSGHLSSYEQYF
>TRBV7-2|14|-|TRBJ2-1|once
TGTGCCAGCAGCTTAGTCGCTAGCTTGTATGAGCAGTTCTTC
CASSLVASLYEQFF
>TRBV28|13|TRBD1|TRBJ2-3|-
TGTGCCACCTCGACAGGGAACACAGATACGCAGTATTTT
CATSTGNTDTQYF
>TRBV19|19|TRBD2|TRBJ2-7|-
TGTGCCAGTAGTATAGATTTTGGGCCTGGCGGGAGGGCGGCCTACGAGCAGTACTTC
CASSIDFGPGGRAAYEQYF
>TRBV14|16|-|TRBJ2-3|once
TGTGCCAGCAGCAAGCGTATAGCGGCTAAACTAGATACGCAGTATTTT
CASSKRIAAKLDTQYF
>TRBV5-4|17|-|TRBJ1-4|-
TGTGCCAGCAGCCCGCATTTGGGTAATCAATCCCCGGAAAAACTGTTTTTT
CASSPHLGNQSPEKLFF
>TRBV19|15|TRBD2|TRBJ2-1|-
TGTGCCAGCTCTTCCGGGACTAGCGGAGAAGGGGAGCAGTTCTTC
CASSSGTSGEGEQFF
>TRBV5-1|14|-|TRBJ2-5|-
TGCGCCAGCAGAGAACGGACCAACCAAGAGACCCAGTACTTC
CASRERTNQETQYF
>TRBV11-1|14|-|TRBJ2-7|-
TGTGCCAGCAGCTCTCCGGGAGCCTCCTACGAGCAGTACTTC
CASSSPGASYEQYF
>TRBV19|12|-|TRBJ2-3|-
TGTGCCAGTTCCCTGGGAACAGGTACGCAGTATTTT
CASSLGTGTQYF
>TRBV6-7|16|TRBD1|TRBJ1-4|-
TGTGCCAGCAGTTACAGACAGGGGGCCTTCGGGGAAAAACTGTTTTTT
CASSYRQGAFGEKLFF
>TRBV5-4|13|-|TRBJ2-5|-
TGTGCCAGCAGCCTGCCACGGCAAGAGACCCAGTACTTC
CASSLPRQETQYF
>TRBV2|15|-|TRBJ1-2|-
TGTGCCAGCACCTTCAGGGAAACCCCCACCTATGGCTACACCTTC
CASTFRETPTYGYTF
>TRBV5-5|14|TRBD1|TRBJ2-3|-
TGTGCCAGCGGCCTACAGGGGGCGACAGATACGCAGTATTTT
CASGLQGATDTQYF
>TRBV19|18|-|TRBJ1-5|-
TGTGCCAGTAGTAGGAGGAAGATCGGTCCGGGCCCAAATCAGCCCCAGCATTTT
CASSRRKIGPGPNQPQHF
>TRBV2|14|-|TRBJ2-7|once
TGTGCCAGCAGCCGGGTTGGGGAACACTACGAGCAGTACTTC
CASSRVGEHYEQYF
>TRBV6-6|15|-|TRBJ1-5|-
TGTGCCAGCAGCCACTTCCGGGACAAGAATCAGCCCCAGCATTTT
CASSHFRDKNQPQHF
>TRBV2|14|-|TRBJ1-1|-
TGTGCCAGCAGTGGGGGACTTATGAACACTGAAGCTTTCTTT
CASSGGLMNTEAFF
>TRBV7-2|15|-|TRBJ1-5|-
TGTGCCAGCAGGCGATCGGGGAATAGCAATCAGCCCCAGCATTTT
CASRRSGNSNQPQHF
>TRBV2|15|TRBD1|TRBJ1-5|once
TGTGCCAGCAGCCAAGGGGGCCCCGGGGATCAGCCCCAGCATTTT
CASSQGGPGDQPQHF
>TRBV19|16|-|TRBJ2-3|-
TGTGCCAGTAGTCCCAAAACGCGGACAGGCACAGATACGCAGTATTTT
CASSPKTRTGTDTQYF
>TRBV5-4|15|-|TRBJ2-5|once
TGTGCCAGCACCCTAGATAGTCATAACCAAGAGACCCAGTACTTC
CASTLDSHNQETQYF
>TRBV10-1|15|TRBD1|TRBJ2-1|-
TGCGCCAGCAGTGACGGTCCAGGACAGGAGGCTGAGCAGTTCTTC
CASSDGPGQEAEQFF
>TRBV5-1|17|TRBD2|TRBJ2-1|-
TGCGCCAGCAGCTTCGGTATGTTGTTGCGGGAGTGGCATGAGCAGTTCTTC
CASSFGMLLREWHEQFF
>TRBV18|16|-|TRBJ2-1|-
TGTGCCAGCTCACCACCCGGGAAGAGCTCCTACAATGAGCAGTTCTTC
CASSPPGKSSYNEQFF
>TRBV6-6|16|TRBD1|TRBJ1-2|-
TGTGCCAGCAGTACAACCCGACAGGGAATCCACTATGGCTACACCTTC
CASSTTRQGIHYGYTF
>TRBV30|13|-|TRBJ2-1|-
TGTGCCTGGGCTGTCGGTCCCTACAATGAGCAGTTCTTC
CAWAVGPYNEQFF
>TRBV5-1|12|-|TRBJ2-1|-
TGCGCCAGCAGCTTGGTGTCTGGTGAGCAGTTCTTC
CASSLVSGEQFF
>TRBV19|14|-|TRBJ2-1|-
TGTGCCAGCACAGGGCGAAGCTCCTACAATGAGCAGTTCTTC
CASTGRSSYNEQFF
>TRBV9|14|-|TRBJ2-5|-
TGTGCCAGCAGCGAGCCCCCAACCGGGGAGACCCAGTACTTC
CASSEPPTGETQYF
>TRBV5-6|16|TRBD1|TRBJ1-2|-
TGTGCCAGCAGAGGGGACAGGGGCGACTTTAACTATGGCTACACCTTC
CASRGDRGDFNYGYTF
>TRBV2|16|TRBD2|TRBJ2-7|-
TGTGCCAGCAGTGAACTAGCGGGTCTCAGCTCCTACGAGCAGTACTTC
CASSELAGLSSYEQYF
>TRBV5-4|18|TRBD1|TRBJ2-1|-
TGTGCCAGCAGCTTGGCCAGCAGGGACAGGGTTGTTCACAATGAGCAGTTCTTC
CASSLASRDRVVHNEQFF
>TRBV5-1|14|-|TRBJ1-2|-
TGCGCCAGCAGCTTAAGTTCTGTTTCCTATGGCTACACCTTC
CASSLSSVSYGYTF
>TRBV11-2|13|-|TRBJ2-1|once
TGTGCCAGCAGCTCGCTGCGCTACAATGAGCAGTTCTTC
CASSSLRYNEQFF
>TRBV28|13|-|TRBJ2-7|-
TGTGCCAGCAGCCCAGGGCAGGGTCACGAGCAGTACTTC
CASSPGQGHEQYF
>TRBV7-9|15|-|TRBJ2-3|-
TGTGCCAGCAGCTTAGAGGGAGTTGGCCCAGATACGCAGTATTTT
CASSLEGVGPDTQYF
>TRBV10-3|11|-|TRBJ1-2|-
TGTGCCATCAGTGAGAACTATGGCTACACCTTC
CAISENYGYTF
>TRBV19|15|TRBD2|TRBJ2-7|-
TGTGCCAGTAGTATAGAAGCGGGAGTGACCTACGAGCAGTACTTC
CASSIEAGVTYEQYF
>TRBV29-1|14|TRBD1|TRBJ2-3|once
TGCAGCGTTGAGGGCCACAGGGGATCAGATACGCAGTATTTT
CSVEGHRGSDTQYF
>TRBV6-1|15|-|TRBJ1-2|-
TGTGCCAGCACTGCGGGGGCCTTTATGAACTATGGCTACACCTTC
CASTAGAFMNYGYTF
>TRBV5-1|13|-|TRBJ2-3|-
TGCGCCAGCAGCTTAGGGAAGCCTGATACGCAGTATTTT
CASSLGKPDTQYF
>TRBV21-1|19|-|TRBJ2-7|-
TGTGCCAGCAGCGCTCCCGGGACACGTAAGTTCCTGGGCTCCTACGAGCAGTACTTC
CASSAPGTRKFLGSYEQYF
>TRBV5-1|15|-|TRBJ2-5|-
TGCGCCAGCAGCTTCACCTTGAAGGGGGAAGAGACCCAGTACTTC
CASSFTLKGEETQYF
>TRBV5-6|13|-|TRBJ2-4|-
TGTGCCAGCAGCTTAGGGACCCTAAACATTCAGTACTTC
CASSLGTLNIQYF
>TRBV15|17|TRBD2|TRBJ2-1|-
TGTGCCACCAGCAGAGAGCTCTTAGCGGGAGATGGGAATGAGCAGTTCTTC
CATSRELLAGDGNEQFF
>TRBV7-8|14|-|TRBJ2-1|-
TGTGCCAGCAGCTTTGTCCGGGACCTGAATGAGCAGTTCTTC
CASSFVRDLNEQFF
>TRBV7-8|15|-|TRBJ1-5|-
TGTGCCAGCAGCTTATTACGGGGGGGCAATCAGCCCCAGCATTTT
CASSLLRGGNQPQHF
>TRBV27|11|-|TRBJ2-7|-
TGTGCCAGCAGTCAACAGAGGGAGCAGTACTTC
CASSQQREQYF
>TRBV7-8|16|-|TRBJ2-1|-
TGTGCCAGCAGCCCCCGGGATATTCCTTCCGATAATGAGCAGTTCTTC
CASSPRDIPSDNEQFF
>TRBV18|18|-|TRBJ2-1|-
TGTGCCAGCTCACCGACCTATAGACAGGGGACTACACACAATGAGCAGTTCTTC
CASSPTYRQGTTHNEQFF
>TRBV5-6|13|TRBD2|TRBJ2-3|-
TGTGCCAGCAGTTTCCAACGACTAGCGGGAGGTTTTTTT
CASSFQRLAGGFF